The 3 T cell receptor beta chains presented below share a single source sample, sequenced in a study of T cells after yellow fever vaccination. TCRdb ran MiXCR on the 5' RACE reads and lists one entry per CDR3 protein. The profile covers approximately 160,000 distinct CDR3 sequences, with roughly 8.8% appearing a single time and roughly a third taken by the ten largest. The material was CD8+ T cells sorted from PBMCs, obtained 45 days after the yellow fever booster vaccination. The origin of the receptors is a man aged 18 to 30 who received the YFV17D yellow fever vaccine.

This clonotype was recorded a few times. The chain has TRBV4-1 and TRBJ1-2, with unresolved D. Germline loops: CDR1 MGHRA, CDR2 YSYEKL. Trimming took off 3 bases at V and 5 bases at J, with 13 bases between the two ends. The CDR3 is made up of 14 amino acids. The CDR3 DNA sequence: TGCGCCAGCAGCCATGGTCCGGGATCTTATGGCTACACCTTC. As protein: CASSHGPGSYGYTF.

This clonotype was seen ten or more times. The genes are TRBV5-1 and TRBJ2-3; 11 bases match TRBD2. V lost 1 base to trimming and J lost 3 bases; unmatched junction nucleotides: 19. CDR3 length: 21 residues. The V gene's germline CDR1 is SGHRS and CDR2 YFSETQ. In DNA form, the CDR3 reads TGCGCCAGCAGCTTGAGACCTCCCGGGACTAGCGGCGTCACGCCTACAGATACGCAGTATTTT. Translating gives CASSLRPPGTSGVTPTDTQYF.

This clonotype was detected ten times or more. The J gene is TRBJ2-3, the V gene TRBV4-2, with D maybe TRBD2 (6 bases). Trimming pared 4 bases from V and 2 bases from J, leaving 19 bases between. The CDR3 is 17 amino acids. The germline gives CDR1 LGHNA, CDR2 YNFKEQ. The DNA of the CDR3 is TGTGCCAGCAGCCCCCGGGGCCGGGACTCCTACACAGATACGCAGTATTTT. Translation: CASSPRGRDSYTDTQYF.